Below, 27 T cell receptor beta chains from the same sample are listed, as sequenced in a study of T cells after yellow fever vaccination. Using its own MiXCR run on the 5' RACE reads, TCRdb lists one record per CDR3 protein. The sample lists around 150,000 distinct CDR3 sequences; approximately 6.8% were seen once. The source was CD4+ T cells sorted from PBMCs, collected about 5 days after the first yellow fever vaccination. These receptors were collected from a man aged 18 to 35 who received the YFV17D yellow fever vaccine.

This clonotype was seen repeatedly, ten times or more. The J gene is TRBJ1-1, the V gene TRBV20-1; 7 bases align to TRBD1. CDR1 and CDR2 (germline): DFQATT, SNEGSKA (reference sequence). The CDR3 covers 15 residues. V gave up 6 bases and J gave up 1 base; unmatched junction bases: 11. The CDR3 is CSAPSSQGTNTEAFF. The DNA of the CDR3 is TGCAGTGCCCCGTCCTCACAGGGGACGAACACTGAAGCTTTCTTT.

This clonotype has ten or more counts. The gene calls are TRBV7-9 and TRBJ2-3; the match to TRBD2 covers 7 bases. The J segment lost 4 bases and the V segment lost 1 base, leaving 5 bases of the junction unmatched. Germline V gene sequence: CDR1 SEHNR, CDR2 FQNEAQ (reference sequence). This CDR3 is 15 amino acids long. CDR3 sequence reads: CASSLGASGADTQYF. The DNA for the CDR3 is TGTGCCAGCAGCTTAGGGGCTAGCGGCGCAGATACGCAGTATTTT.

There are many counts of this clonotype. The chain uses TRBV7-8 and TRBJ1-5; D is undetermined. V lost 2 bases to trimming and J lost 6 bases, with 14 bases between them. The CDR3 is made up of 15 amino acids. The germline V gene has CDR1 SGHVS and CDR2 FQNEAQ. CDR3 sequence reads: CASSLYSGEGQPQHF. CDR3 sequence (DNA): TGTGCCAGCAGCTTATATTCAGGAGAGGGTCAGCCCCAGCATTTT.

This sequence joins TRBV7-2 and TRBJ1-5, with D possibly matching TRBD1 (5 bases). This CDR3 spans 13 amino acids. Germline V gene lookup returns CDR1 SGHTA and CDR2 FQGNSA. Deletions cut 3 bases from V and 5 bases from J, with 8 bases between. CDR3 region: CASSFGGDQPQHF. CDR3 nucleotides: TGTGCCAGCAGCTTTGGGGGAGATCAGCCCCAGCATTTT.

The chain links TRBV6-1 to TRBJ1-4; D might be TRBD1 (5 bases). Germline V gene data show CDR1 as MNHNS and CDR2 as SASEGT. Trimming stripped 2 bases from V and 4 bases from J, with 8 bases between. CDR3 size: 14 residues. DNA of the CDR3: TGTGCCAGCAGTGAAAGTCAGGGTAATGAAAAACTGTTTTTT. Translating it yields CASSESQGNEKLFF.

This clonotype was seen ten or more times. The rearrangement joins TRBV6-1 to TRBJ1-4; D ambiguous. CDR3 length: 14 residues. Germline V gene lookup returns CDR1 MNHNS and CDR2 SASEGT. Trimming removed 7 bases at V and 4 bases at J, with 13 bases between. The CDR3 DNA reads TGTGCCAGCACTGCTGGCCTACGTAATGAAAAACTGTTTTTT. Translated: CASTAGLRNEKLFF.

This clonotype was counted between two and nine times. V usage is TRBV5-1 and J usage is TRBJ1-1; D perhaps matches TRBD1 (5 bases). The CDR3 has 15 residues. V dropped 3 bases and J dropped 2 bases, with 14 bases sitting between them. CDR1 is SGHRS and CDR2 is YFSETQ in the germline V gene. Here the CDR3 DNA reads TGCGCCAGCAGCTCCGGGACGGATATAAACACTGAAGCTTTCTTT. Residues: CASSSGTDINTEAFF.

This clonotype was picked up a small number of times. The chain links TRBV5-1 to TRBJ2-3; 14 bases match TRBD2. V was clipped by 2 bases and J by 11 bases; unmatched bases: 7. Germline V gives CDR1 SGHRS, CDR2 YFSETQ. CDR3 length: 15 residues. DNA of the CDR3: TGCGCCAGCAGCTTACCGGGACTAGCGGGGGTAGTGCAGTATTTT. Its translation: CASSLPGLAGVVQYF.

There are many counts of this clonotype. The V and J genes are TRBV5-1 and TRBJ2-5, with TRBD2 matching over 11 bases. With V trimmed by 4 bases and J by 3 bases, 2 bases remained unmatched. This CDR3 has 14 amino acids. Germline CDR1 is SGHRS and CDR2 is YFSETQ. The CDR3 DNA reads as TGCGCCAGCAGCACGGGACTAGCGGAAGAGACCCAGTACTTC. Amino acid sequence: CASSTGLAEETQYF.

This clonotype showed up many times. The V call is TRBV29-1, the J call TRBJ2-1; possible D gene TRBD2, 5 bases. V was pared by 4 bases and J by 5 bases, with 12 bases between. The CDR3 length is 13 residues. The germline V gene encodes CDR1 SQVTM and CDR2 ANQGSEA. The CDR3, as DNA: TGCAGCGTTGCGGCTATGAGGGACAATGAGCAGTTCTTC. It is translated as CSVAAMRDNEQFF.

This clonotype has at least ten counts. CDR3 region: CASSPGQGKETQYF. CDR3 nucleotides: TGTGCCAGCAGCCCTGGACAGGGTAAAGAGACCCAGTACTTC. The chain employs TRBV5-4 and TRBJ2-5; 8 nucleotides match TRBD1. Trimming cost V 4 bases and J 3 bases; bases outside gene matches: 5. Germline loops: CDR1 SGHNT, CDR2 YYREEE (reference sequence). The CDR3 spans 14 residues.

This clonotype has just a few counts. Here the CDR3 DNA reads TGTGCCAGCAGTCCCGACAGCTTCTATGGCTACACCTTC. Translation: CASSPDSFYGYTF. The V call is TRBV27, the J call TRBJ1-2, with D possibly matching TRBD1 (5 bases). Germline-derived CDR1 and CDR2 are MNHEY and SMNVEV (reference sequence). The V gene lost 5 bases and the J gene lost 4 bases, with 11 bases spanning the gap. This CDR3 has 13 residues.

The rearrangement joins TRBV4-1 to TRBJ1-2; D is perhaps TRBD1 (6 bases). Per germline, CDR1 MGHRA and CDR2 YSYEKL. This CDR3 region has 15 residues. Trimming left V 5 bases short and J 6 bases short, with 19 bases between. This CDR3 reads CASSTIYSGTNGYTF. As DNA, the CDR3 is TGCGCCAGCAGCACAATTTACTCCGGGACAAATGGCTACACCTTC.

The chain combines TRBV29-1 with TRBJ1-5, with D possibly matching TRBD1 (6 bases). Trimming stripped 7 bases from V and 5 bases from J, with 15 bases between. Germline V gives CDR1 SQVTM, CDR2 ANQGSEA. CDR3 length: 13 residues. The CDR3: CSESQGPDQPQHF. Here the CDR3 DNA reads TGCAGCGAATCACAGGGTCCAGATCAGCCCCAGCATTTT.

This clonotype was seen ten or more times. This rearrangement joins TRBV7-2 to TRBJ1-1, with D tentatively TRBD1 (5 bases). The CDR3 totals 14 residues. CDR1 is SGHTA and CDR2 is FQGNSA in the germline V gene. V gave up 2 bases and J gave up 4 bases, with 11 bases separating them. Here the CDR3 DNA reads TGTGCCAGCAGCTTAAGTGGTGGGGGCACTGAAGCTTTCTTT. This codes for CASSLSGGGTEAFF.

The table lists this clonotype with many counts. This chain connects TRBV25-1 to TRBJ2-5, with 11 nucleotides matching TRBD2. The V gene end was trimmed by 3 bases and the J gene end by 4 bases; junction bases not matched to a gene: 4. The CDR3 runs to 15 residues. Germline V gives CDR1 MGHDK, CDR2 SYGVNS. CDR3 DNA sequence: TGTGCCAGCAGTGAGACTAGCGGGGTTCGAGAGACCCAGTACTTC. Its translation: CASSETSGVRETQYF.

This clonotype has more than one count but fewer than ten. The genes are TRBV7-2 and TRBJ2-7, with 8 bases that match TRBD1. This CDR3 is 15 amino acids long. Germline CDR1 reads SGHTA; CDR2 reads FQGNSA. The trim removed 0 bases at V and 3 bases at J, leaving 4 bases unmatched. The CDR3 here is CASSLALGQGYEQYF. CDR3 sequence (DNA): TGTGCCAGCAGCTTAGCCCTCGGACAGGGCTACGAGCAGTACTTC.

This clonotype showed up many times. The rearrangement joins TRBV4-1 to TRBJ1-1; D possibly corresponds to TRBD1 (6 bases). Germline CDR1 MGHRA, CDR2 YSYEKL. The CDR3 totals 15 residues. Trimming pared 0 bases from V and 5 bases from J, leaving 13 bases between. The CDR3 loop reads CASSQEVGGATEAFF. The CDR3 coding sequence is TGCGCCAGCAGCCAAGAGGTGGGGGGCGCGACTGAAGCTTTCTTT.

This clonotype was seen repeatedly, ten times or more. The chain joins TRBV6-5 to TRBJ1-5; 7 bases agree with TRBD1. The V segment lost 6 bases and the J segment 1 base; nucleotides outside the gene matches: 6. Germline loops: CDR1 MNHEY, CDR2 SVGAGI. This CDR3 is built from 15 residues. The CDR3 is CASSPLTGSNQPQHF. The DNA for the CDR3 is TGTGCCAGCAGCCCACTGACAGGGAGCAATCAGCCCCAGCATTTT.

This clonotype occurred a few times. The chain uses TRBV20-1 and TRBJ1-5, with 7 bases fitting TRBD1. Germline CDR1 and CDR2: DFQATT and SNEGSKA (reference sequence). Losses at the gene ends were 2 bases for V and 7 bases for J; bases not matched to a gene: 5. CDR3 size: 13 residues. CDR3 sequence: CSARQTGQQPQHF. The CDR3, as DNA: TGCAGTGCTAGACAGACAGGGCAACAGCCCCAGCATTTT.

Many counts were recorded for this clonotype. The rearrangement links TRBV4-1 to TRBJ1-5; D gene unclear. Germline-derived CDR1 and CDR2 are MGHRA and YSYEKL. V shed 2 bases and J shed 9 bases, with 17 bases lying between them. CDR3 length equals 15 residues. CDR3 residues: CASSQPDSGPGPQHF. Here the CDR3 DNA reads TGCGCCAGCAGCCAACCGGACTCCGGTCCGGGGCCCCAGCATTTT.

The rearrangement joins TRBV5-4 to TRBJ2-3; D unresolved. In germline, CDR1 is SGHNT, CDR2 YYREEE (reference sequence). This CDR3 region has 15 residues. Trimming stripped 7 bases from V and 0 bases from J, with 15 bases between. CDR3 DNA sequence: TGTGCCAGCGGGTCTGAAGGACCAAGCACAGATACGCAGTATTTT. This encodes CASGSEGPSTDTQYF.

This clonotype was recorded at least ten times. The rearrangement uses TRBV18 and TRBJ1-5; D is possibly TRBD1 (5 bases). Trimming took 2 bases from V and 0 from J, leaving 11 bases between them. Germline V gene data show CDR1 as KGHSH and CDR2 as LQKENI. CDR3 length equals 16 residues. Here the CDR3 reads CASSPSGHNSNQPQHF. In nucleotides, the CDR3 is TGTGCCAGCTCACCATCGGGGCACAATAGCAATCAGCCCCAGCATTTT.

This clonotype was detected a few times. The chain's CDR3 is CASSFIPHPKNIQYF. CDR3 DNA: TGTGCCAGCAGTTTCATCCCACACCCCAAAAACATTCAGTACTTC. This sequence joins TRBV27 and TRBJ2-4; D is ambiguous. V gave up 3 bases and J gave up 2 bases, with 11 bases separating them. Per germline, CDR1 MNHEY and CDR2 SMNVEV (reference sequence). CDR3 size: 15 residues.

This clonotype was seen many times. J is TRBJ2-1 and V is TRBV10-1; TRBD2 aligns across 9 bases. The V gene end was trimmed by 1 base and the J gene end by 7 bases; junction bases not matched to a gene: 5. Germline CDR1 reads WNHNN; CDR2 reads SYGVQD (reference sequence). This CDR3 spans 15 amino acids. The CDR3 is CASSEWRGGRNEQFF. CDR3 nucleotide sequence: TGCGCCAGCAGTGAGTGGCGGGGGGGCCGAAATGAGCAGTTCTTC.

This clonotype was seen ten or more times. The chain recombines TRBV20-1 with TRBJ1-1; 7 bases align to TRBD1. Germline V gene sequence: CDR1 DFQATT, CDR2 SNEGSKA (reference sequence). V shed 8 bases, J shed 1 base, and the junction held 7 bases outside the gene matches. CDR3 size: 13 residues. The CDR3 sequence is CSLWQGENTEAFF. CDR3 DNA: TGCAGTCTATGGCAGGGGGAGAACACTGAAGCTTTCTTT.

This clonotype was detected ten times or more. The chain recombines TRBV7-8 with TRBJ2-3; D perhaps matches TRBD1 (6 bases). This CDR3 has 16 amino acids. Trimming left V 5 bases short and J 0 bases short, with 15 bases between. Germline V CDR1 and CDR2: SGHVS, FQNEAQ. DNA for the CDR3: TGTGCCAGCAGCCTGGGGGCCTACCCTAGCACAGATACGCAGTATTTT. It is translated as CASSLGAYPSTDTQYF.